Listed below are T cell receptor beta chains from one sample, sequenced in a study of T cell repertoires in cytomegalovirus infection. These receptors' antigens are unknown. TCRdb redid the calling of the reads with MiXCR, one entry per CDR3 protein. The sample lists over 250,000 distinct CDR3 sequences; around 20% were seen once. The source material was cultured PBMCs, sampled from culture after CMV antigen stimulation. The receptors originated from a human donor in good health (CMV status not recorded). Some clones in this sample may be carry-over from other donors' samples. Both conserved end residues are part of each CDR3. A D gene is named only where the DNA matches it firmly. Some rows have no size entry. The others give once, few or many, or a class for an expanded clone.

>TRBV7-9|TRBJ1-4|.|.
TGTGCCAGCAGCTTCCTCGGACAGCTGAATGAAAAACTGTTTTTT
CASSFLGQLNEKLFF
>TRBV20-1|TRBJ2-1|.|TRBD2
TGCAGTGCTCTAGCGGGAGGGCCGGTTGATGAGCAGTTCTTC
CSALAGGPVDEQFF
>TRBV6-2/TRBV6-3|TRBJ2-3|few|TRBD2
TGTGCCAGCAGTCCTCCTACTAGCGGGAAGGATACGCAGTATTTT
CASSPPTSGKDTQYF
>TRBV19|TRBJ2-1|.|.
TGTGCCAGTAGTATAGTCGAGGGCCCGGCTCATGAGCAGTTCTTC
CASSIVEGPAHEQFF
>TRBV7-9|TRBJ1-1|few|TRBD1
TGTGCCAGCAGCATAACAGGGGGCGCGAACACTGAAGCTTTCTTT
CASSITGGANTEAFF
>TRBV12-3/TRBV12-4|TRBJ1-4|few|TRBD1
TGTGCCAGCAGTAGGGGACAGGCGGGTCCTGAAAAACTGTTTTTT
CASSRGQAGPEKLFF
>TRBV12-3/TRBV12-4|TRBJ1-5|.|.
TGTGCCAGCAGTGAACAGGTAGATCAGCCCCAGCATTTT
CASSEQVDQPQHF
>TRBV28|TRBJ1-2|.|TRBD1
TGTGCCAGCAGATCCAACAGGGGGCAGGGCTACACCTTC
CASRSNRGQGYTF
>TRBV9|TRBJ2-7|few|.
TGTGCCAGCAGCGCAGGTCCATCCTACGAGCAGTACTTC
CASSAGPSYEQYF
>TRBV12-3/TRBV12-4|TRBJ2-7|.|.
TGTGCCAGCAGTTCGGGGGCCTACGAGCAGTACTTC
CASSSGAYEQYF
>TRBV6-6|TRBJ2-1|few|TRBD2
TGTGCCAGCAGTCCCAAGACTAGCGGGAGCCGGAATGAGCAGTTCTTC
CASSPKTSGSRNEQFF
>TRBV27|TRBJ2-7|few|TRBD2
TGTGCCAGCTCATTCATCGAGACTAGCGGGATTTTCCCCGAGCAGTACTTC
CASSFIETSGIFPEQYF
>TRBV5-4|TRBJ2-2|.|TRBD2
TGTGCCAGCAGCCTCCGGACTAGCCGCCGCGGAACGGCCACCGGGGAGCTGTTTTTT
CASSLRTSRRGTATGELFF
>TRBV7-2|TRBJ2-7|many|TRBD1
TGTGCCAGCAGCCCAAGACAGGGGGCGGTCTACGAGCAGTACTTC
CASSPRQGAVYEQYF
>TRBV11-1|TRBJ2-1|many|.
TGTGCCAGCAACCCCGGGAGAATGAGCTCCTACAATGAGCAGTTCTTC
CASNPGRMSSYNEQFF
>TRBV12-3/TRBV12-4|TRBJ2-7|few|.
TGTGCCAGCAGCTCTTTGGGGCCTGCTTACGAGCAGTACTTC
CASSSLGPAYEQYF
>TRBV7-9|TRBJ2-1|.|.
TGTGCCAGCGTAGGGGGGGGTAATGAGCAGTTCTTC
CASVGGGNEQFF
>TRBV12-3/TRBV12-4|TRBJ2-3|few|.
TGTGCCAGCAGTGGGGGGGATACGCAGTATTTT
CASSGGDTQYF
>TRBV15|TRBJ1-4|many|.
TGTGCCACCAGCACAGGGGAGCCTAATGAAAAACTGTTTTTT
CATSTGEPNEKLFF
>TRBV7-6|TRBJ2-5|few|.
TGTGCCAGCAGCTCCGAATTTAGGGGTTCTGGGACCCAGTACTTC
CASSSEFRGSGTQYF
>TRBV19|TRBJ1-1|few|.
TGTGCCAGTAGTATACTCGGGACGGTGAACACTGAAGCTTTCTTT
CASSILGTVNTEAFF
>TRBV20-1|TRBJ2-1|.|TRBD1
TGCAGTGCGTGGACAGGGACCTACAATGAGCAGTTCTTC
CSAWTGTYNEQFF
>TRBV28|TRBJ1-4|many|TRBD1
TGTGCCAGCAGTTTTGGGGACAGGGCTAATGAAAAACTGTTTTTT
CASSFGDRANEKLFF
>TRBV20-1|TRBJ1-4|once|.
TGCAGTGCTAGAGGTCTTAACAGGGAATCCGAAAAACTGTTTTTT
CSARGLNRESEKLFF
>TRBV6-2/TRBV6-3|TRBJ1-5|many|TRBD1
TGTGCCAGCAGTGGGGGACAGGCTGGGAGCAATCAGCCCCAGCATTTT
CASSGGQAGSNQPQHF
>TRBV7-2|TRBJ1-5|few|.
TGTGCCAGCAGCTCTCAGGAATATCAGCCCCAGCATTTT
CASSSQEYQPQHF
>TRBV12-3/TRBV12-4|TRBJ2-5|few|.
TGTGCCAGCAGAAAGGGGCTCCAAGAGACCCAGTACTTC
CASRKGLQETQYF
>TRBV7-2|TRBJ1-4|many|TRBD1
TGTGCCAGCAGCCCACAGGGGGGTGAAAAACTGTTTTTT
CASSPQGGEKLFF
>TRBV7-2|TRBJ1-1|many|.
TGTGCCAGCAGGCAGACAGGGAACACTGAAGCTTTCTTT
CASRQTGNTEAFF
>TRBV14|TRBJ2-3|few|.
TGTGCCAGCAGCCAGATTCGGGACATCACAGATACGCAGTATTTT
CASSQIRDITDTQYF
>TRBV11-1|TRBJ2-2|.|.
TGTGCCAGCAGCTTAAGCAGGGACACCGGGGAGCTGTTTTTT
CASSLSRDTGELFF
>TRBV6-2/TRBV6-3|TRBJ2-7|.|.
TGTGCCAGCAGTCTCACCCAAAGAATTTACGAGCAGTACTTC
CASSLTQRIYEQYF
>TRBV4-1|TRBJ1-5|.|.
TGCGCCAGCAGCCAAGAATTAAGCAATCAGCCCCAGCATTTT
CASSQELSNQPQHF
>TRBV7-2|TRBJ2-5|many|TRBD1
TGTGCCAGCGCTTCCCCCGGGACAGGGGGCCGAGAGACCCAGTACTTC
CASASPGTGGRETQYF
>TRBV20-1|TRBJ2-2|.|.
TGCAGTGCTCGTAGGAACACCGGGGAGCTGTTTTTT
CSARRNTGELFF
>TRBV7-2|TRBJ1-2|many|TRBD1
TGTGCCAGCAGCCTTGACAGGGAGGTGGTATATGGCTACACCTTC
CASSLDREVVYGYTF
>TRBV6-2/TRBV6-3|TRBJ1-2|many|TRBD1
TGTGCCAGCAGTTACTCGATGGGACAGACCTATGGCTACACCTTC
CASSYSMGQTYGYTF
>TRBV7-9|TRBJ2-5|.|.
TGTGCCAGCAGCTTAGGTGGACCGATAGGGCCGACCCAGTACTTC
CASSLGGPIGPTQYF
>TRBV7-2|TRBJ2-7|many|TRBD1
TGTGCCAGCAGCCTGGTCCCTGAAAGGGGGCTCGAGCAGTACTTC
CASSLVPERGLEQYF
>TRBV12-3/TRBV12-4|TRBJ2-3|many|TRBD2
TGTGCCAGCACGACTAGCGGGACCCCCACAGATACGCAGTATTTT
CASTTSGTPTDTQYF
>TRBV19|TRBJ1-5|.|TRBD1
TGTGCCAGTAGTTGGGACAGGGGAGGCAATCAGCCCCAGCATTTT
CASSWDRGGNQPQHF
>TRBV20-1|TRBJ1-2|.|TRBD1
TGCAGTGCTAGGAGGGACAGGGGTGAGACTAACTATGGCTACACCTTC
CSARRDRGETNYGYTF
>TRBV7-2|TRBJ2-7|few|TRBD1
TGTGCCAGCAGCTGGTCCGGGACAGACACCTACGAGCAGTACTTC
CASSWSGTDTYEQYF
>TRBV7-9|TRBJ1-1|few|.
TGTGCCAGCAGCTTGGAGTCGGCAGCTGAAGCTTTCTTT
CASSLESAAEAFF
>TRBV7-2|TRBJ1-5|many|.
TGTGCCAGCGGGGGGGGTGACAATCAGCCCCAGCATTTT
CASGGGDNQPQHF
>TRBV4-3|TRBJ1-2|.|TRBD1
TGCGCCAGCAGCCAAGGGGTCGGGGCAGGGGGAGGCTATGGCTACACCTTC
CASSQGVGAGGGYGYTF
>TRBV12-5|TRBJ1-1|once|.
TGTGCTAGTGGTTACCAACTGCGAGAGGAAGCTTTCTTT
CASGYQLREEAFF
>TRBV11-3|TRBJ2-1|.|TRBD2
TGTGCCAGCAGCTTAGCGGGACTAGCGGGAGGGAACCCCAATGAGCAGTTCTTC
CASSLAGLAGGNPNEQFF
>TRBV19|TRBJ1-2|few|.
TGTGCCAGTAGTGAGACAGTCGTGAACACTAACTATGGCTACACCTTC
CASSETVVNTNYGYTF
>TRBV12-3/TRBV12-4|TRBJ1-2|.|TRBD1
TGTGCCAGCAGTTTAGAGGGGGCGCTTAGTGGCTACACCTTC
CASSLEGALSGYTF
>TRBV7-2|TRBJ2-1|many|.
TGTGCCAGCAGCTCCTGGGGTGAGCAGTTCTTC
CASSSWGEQFF
>TRBV27|TRBJ1-1|.|.
TGTGCCAGCAGTTTCTCCCGGGGAACCAGGCCCGCAGCTTTCTTT
CASSFSRGTRPAAFF
>TRBV7-6|TRBJ2-5|few|TRBD2
TGTGCCAGCAGCTTAGAGGGGACTAGCGGAAAAGAGACCCAGTACTTC
CASSLEGTSGKETQYF
>TRBV5-1|TRBJ2-2|.|.
TGCGCCAGCAGCTTGTTGGGCGAACTGGACACCGGGGAGCTGTTTTTT
CASSLLGELDTGELFF